The TCR beta chain described here comes from a study of blood T cell repertoires in COVID-19. Background on the study: The samples span acute and convalescent COVID-19 from the United States, Italy and Spain. In each case, the material was cDNA or gDNA derived from T cells, B-cell-depleted T cells, or PBMCs.

Study processing details: The authors estimated nucleated cell counts from reference gene primer amplification. Sequencing was performed with immunoSEQ multiplex PCR; in TCRdb, only in-frame clones are kept and a portion is missing. V and J calls and clone size are those listed in that table; D and trimming were worked out from the DNA. The sample yields about 300,000 clones, approximately 82% seen once. V dropped 3 bases and J dropped 1 base, with 10 bases sitting between them. Germline V gives CDR1 LNHDA, CDR2 SQIVND (reference sequence). There are 15 residues in the CDR3. The genes are TRBV19 and TRBJ1-5, with D unresolved. The sequenced material came from peripheral blood. The receptor's source is a woman aged 45-65 years with acute or convalescent COVID-19. Here the CDR3 DNA reads TGTGCCAGTAGTATTTTTCGAGGGAGCAATCAGCCCCAGCATTTT. Its translation: CASSIFRGSNQPQHF.